Included here is one T cell receptor (beta chain) sequence, with context. The antigen remains unidentified. Only in-frame clones appear in the TCRdb table, and some are missing; sequencing was by immunoSEQ multiplex PCR. The sample lists tens of thousands of clones, approximately 90% occurring once. The sample belongs to a study of OX40 agonist ivuxolimab in advanced cancers. About the research overall: With ivuxolimab, an agonistic anti-OX40 (CD134) antibody, patients were treated. Dose-escalation patients suffered from hepatocellular carcinoma, melanoma, renal cell or head and neck cancer. Three patients, one with hepatocellular carcinoma and two with cutaneous melanoma, responded partially.

General study points: Certain nonresponders likewise exhibited a low normalized T-cell clonal expansion.

Per germline, CDR1 SNHLY and CDR2 FYNNEI. With V trimmed by 4 bases and J by 1 base, 10 bases remained unmatched. The CDR3 length is 16 residues. The chain employs TRBV2 and TRBJ2-7, with TRBD2 identical over 7 bases. The source was CD4+ or CD8+ T cells sorted from blood, collected in a trial of the OX40 agonist ivuxolimab. The TCR was taken from an adult with an advanced solid tumor such as melanoma, head and neck, liver or kidney cancer. The CDR3, as DNA: TGTGCCAGCAGTGTTAGTCTAGCGGAGGCTTCCTACGAGCAGTACTTC. Protein product: CASSVSLAEASYEQYF.